Sample share makes the clone carrying this T cell receptor (beta chain) medium-sized. The data were obtained in a study of preoperative IRX-2 immunotherapy in early breast cancer. The repertoire was sequenced with immunoSEQ multiplex PCR; TCRdb's copy has only in-frame clones and lacks some. Of about 45,000 clones listed, approximately 75% are singletons. Germline loops: CDR1 SGHNT, CDR2 YENEEA. This CDR3 is built from 17 residues. V was pared by 5 bases and J by 2 bases, with 11 bases of the junction left unmatched. Treatment reported: preoperative locoregional IRX-2 cytokine immunotherapy. Samples came from a phase Ib trial of preoperative locoregional IRX-2 cytokine immunotherapy.

The sample was tumor tissue, taken after IRX-2 immunotherapy. The source is a human donor with breast cancer. The chain joins TRBV11-3 to TRBJ2-3, with TRBD2 matching 9 bases. CDR3 loop: CASSPRGSGGYTDTQYF. Written as DNA, the CDR3 is TGTGCCAGCAGCCCCCGTGGTAGCGGGGGATACACAGATACGCAGTATTTT. Complete variable domain (other parts from reference TRBV11-3 and TRBJ2-3): EAGVVQSPRYKIIEKKQPVAFWCNPISGHNTLYWYLQNLGQGPELLIRYENEEAVDDSQLPKDRFSAERLKGVDSTLKIQPAELGDSAVYLCASSPRGSGGYTDTQYFGPGTRLTVL.